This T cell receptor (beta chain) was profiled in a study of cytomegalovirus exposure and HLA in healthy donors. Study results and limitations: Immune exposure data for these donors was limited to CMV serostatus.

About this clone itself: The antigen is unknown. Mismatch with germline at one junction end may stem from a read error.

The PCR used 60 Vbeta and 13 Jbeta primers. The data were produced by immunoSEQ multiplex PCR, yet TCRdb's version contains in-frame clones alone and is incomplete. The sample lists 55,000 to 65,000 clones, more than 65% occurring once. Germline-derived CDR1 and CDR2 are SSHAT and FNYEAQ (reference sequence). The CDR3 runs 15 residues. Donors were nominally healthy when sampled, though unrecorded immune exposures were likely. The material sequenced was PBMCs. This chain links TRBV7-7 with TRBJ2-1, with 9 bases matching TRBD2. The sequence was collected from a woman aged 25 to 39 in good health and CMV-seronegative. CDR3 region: CASSATTSGNNEQFF. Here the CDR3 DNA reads TGTGCTAGCAGCGCGACGACTAGCGGCAACAATGAGCAGTTCTTC.